This TCR beta chain was documented in a study of cytomegalovirus exposure and HLA in healthy donors. Study context: The approximately 120 validation repertoires were reported in a later analysis to have been generated on the same platform as the approximately 700 first-cohort repertoires. Study outcomes and limitations: According to a subsequent analysis, TCR clusters from the first cohort were inclined to appear together in the 120 validation repertoires. Many donors carried some public TCRs, although rarity characterized most TCR sequences.

The V end was cut by 0 bases, the J end by 0 bases, with 16 bases between. This CDR3 spans 18 amino acids. Per germline, CDR1 SGHRS and CDR2 YFSETQ. The study drew the donors from its roughly 110-subject validation cohort, separate from the approximately 700-subject first cohort. Details on this clone: Its matching antigen is unknown.

Sequencing was performed with immunoSEQ multiplex PCR; in TCRdb, only in-frame clones are kept and a portion is missing. The table includes roughly 350,000 clones, roughly 85% detected once. Sample: PBMCs. The rearrangement uses TRBV5-1 and TRBJ2-1; tentatively, D is TRBD2 (6 bases). The TCR comes from a woman under 30 in good health and CMV-seronegative. DNA of the CDR3: TGCGCCAGCAGCTTGGCAATGGTAGCGGCTAGCTCCTACAATGAGCAGTTCTTC. It yields the protein CASSLAMVAASSYNEQFF.